This entry features one T cell receptor beta chain sequence. These data are taken from a study of blood T cell repertoires in COVID-19. Study background: Sites across the United States, Italy and Spain contributed samples from acute and convalescent COVID-19.

Germline V gene data show CDR1 as MNHNS and CDR2 as SASEGT. This CDR3 comprises 15 residues. V lost 3 bases and J lost 4, with 13 bases in between. As processed by the authors: How many nucleated cells were present was estimated from reference gene primer amplification. Method: immunoSEQ multiplex PCR; TCRdb's copy keeps in-frame clones and lacks some. V and J calls and clone size are those listed in that table; D and trimming were worked out from the DNA. Of approximately 92,000 clones in the sample, around 81% were seen once. The clonotype comes from a man aged 55 to 70 with acute or convalescent COVID-19. The rearrangement uses TRBV6-1 and TRBJ1-3, with D uncertain. Sequencing was performed on peripheral blood. The CDR3 spells CASSENRYSGNTIYF. DNA for the CDR3: TGTGCCAGCAGTGAGAATCGGTATTCGGGAAACACCATATATTTT.